This entry concerns a single T cell receptor (beta chain). The antigen remains unidentified. The sample belongs to a study of chemoradiotherapy in HPV16-positive cancers. Regarding the study as a whole: Non-HPV-specific T cells did not expand in tumors during treatment, whereas candidate HPV-specific clones and E7-related motifs did.

TCRdb's copy holds only in-frame clones and misses some; the assay was immunoSEQ multiplex PCR. In the table there are about 5,400 clones, 75% to 85% of which are singletons. Repertoires were sampled repeatedly during chemoradiotherapy. The trim removed 5 bases at V and 2 bases at J, leaving 7 bases unmatched. Germline loops: CDR1 MNHEY, CDR2 SMNVEV (reference sequence). The CDR3 length is 16 residues. The sample was gathered from a patient who underwent chemoradiotherapy. The chain couples TRBV27 to TRBJ2-7; 12 bases line up with TRBD2. This TCR was sampled from a human donor with HPV-associated anogenital cancer. The CDR3 nucleotides read TGTGCCAGCAGTCGACTAGCGGGAGTCGGAACCTACGAGCAGTACTTC. This codes for CASSRLAGVGTYEQYF.